Listed below are T cell receptor beta chains from one sample, sequenced in a study of shared clonotypes between healthy human individuals. Sequencing was performed with immunoSEQ multiplex PCR; in TCRdb, only in-frame clones are kept and a portion is missing. The repertoire has about 480,000 clones, 60% to 80% of them found once; the top ten carry approximately 12%. Sequenced input: PBMCs. Receptors were obtained from a woman aged 40 to 50 in good health. Some clones in this sample may be carry-over from other donors' samples. CDR3s include the opening cysteine and the closing phenylalanine or tryptophan. Each record gives: clone size, V gene, D gene, J gene, CDR3 protein, CDR3 DNA. A D gene is named only where the DNA matches it firmly. Where a row states a size, it is once, few, many or the class of an expanded clone; other rows omit it.

-	TRBV9	-	TRBJ2-1	CASSVGEGAALHEQFF	TGTGCCAGCAGCGTAGGAGAGGGTGCGGCACTCCATGAGCAGTTCTTC
-	TRBV5-4	-	TRBJ2-7	CASSTPGAATGEQYF	TGTGCCAGCAGCACCCCCGGCGCCGCCACGGGGGAGCAGTACTTC
-	TRBV6-1	TRBD2	TRBJ2-7	CASRVTSGYSYEQYF	TGTGCCAGCAGGGTGACTAGCGGCTACTCCTACGAGCAGTACTTC
-	TRBV2	-	TRBJ2-3	CASSEESTDTQYF	TGTGCCAGCAGTGAGGAGAGCACAGATACGCAGTATTTT
-	TRBV4-1	-	TRBJ1-5	CASSLSRGSNQPQHF	TGCGCCAGCAGCCTTTCCAGGGGCTCTAATCAGCCCCAGCATTTT
-	TRBV11-2	-	TRBJ1-2	CASSLERGSGYTF	TGTGCCAGCAGCTTAGAGAGAGGTTCGGGCTACACCTTC
-	TRBV29-1	TRBD1	TRBJ2-7	CSVGGQEGRYEQYF	TGCAGCGTTGGGGGACAGGAGGGAAGGTACGAGCAGTACTTC
few	TRBV7-3	-	TRBJ1-1	CASSAGVANTEAFF	TGTGCCAGCAGCGCTGGGGTGGCGAACACTGAAGCTTTCTTT
-	TRBV30	-	TRBJ1-3	CAWSRGARNTIYF	TGTGCCTGGAGTCGGGGGGCTCGAAACACCATATATTTT
-	TRBV4-1	TRBD2	TRBJ2-1	CASSQEVFGSGRNEQFF	TGCGCCAGCAGTCAAGAGGTGTTCGGTAGCGGGAGAAATGAGCAGTTCTTC
few	TRBV2	TRBD1	TRBJ1-6	CASSYPRTGDNSPLHF	TGTGCCAGCAGTTATCCTCGGACAGGGGATAATTCACCCCTCCACTTT
-	TRBV5-6	-	TRBJ2-3	CASSLDADTQYF	TGTGCCAGCAGCTTGGACGCAGATACGCAGTATTTT
-	TRBV7-6	TRBD1	TRBJ1-2	CASSSWANRGFNYGYTF	TGTGCCAGCAGCTCCTGGGCCAACAGGGGATTTAACTATGGCTACACCTTC
-	TRBV28	-	TRBJ2-3	CASGFSSTDTQYF	TGTGCCAGCGGTTTCTCTAGCACAGATACGCAGTATTTT
-	TRBV9	-	TRBJ2-3	CASSVRVSDTQYF	TGTGCCAGCAGCGTCAGGGTCTCAGATACGCAGTATTTT
-	TRBV27	-	TRBJ2-1	CASSSRDLPYNEQFF	TGTGCCAGCAGTAGCCGGGACCTCCCCTACAATGAGCAGTTCTTC
-	TRBV29-1	-	TRBJ1-2	CSVDGRGGYGYTF	TGCAGCGTTGACGGCAGGGGAGGTTATGGCTACACCTTC
-	TRBV28	TRBD1	TRBJ2-7	CASRDRQGGALYEQYF	TGTGCCAGCAGAGACAGACAGGGGGGAGCCCTTTACGAGCAGTACTTC
-	TRBV29-1	-	TRBJ1-3	CSVSSGNTIYF	TGCAGCGTCAGCTCTGGAAACACCATATATTTT
-	TRBV9	TRBD2	TRBJ2-1	CASSVRAGGGYNEQFF	TGTGCCAGCAGCGTAAGGGCGGGAGGGGGTTACAATGAGCAGTTCTTC
-	TRBV18	-	TRBJ1-3	CASTPEGGGNTIYF	TGTGCCAGCACCCCGGAGGGGGGCGGAAACACCATATATTTT
once	TRBV28	-	TRBJ1-4	CASSTTWSNEKLFF	TGTGCCAGCAGCACGACATGGAGTAATGAAAAACTGTTTTTT
-	TRBV4-2	TRBD2	TRBJ2-7	CASSQEPAPSGPSYEQYF	TGTGCCAGCAGCCAAGAACCCGCACCTAGCGGCCCCTCCTACGAGCAGTACTTC
once	TRBV6-5	-	TRBJ2-7	CASSLTVAHEQYF	TGTGCCAGCAGCTTAACAGTGGCCCACGAGCAGTACTTC
-	TRBV6-1	-	TRBJ2-3	CASSGPRGRGTDTQYF	TGTGCCAGCAGTGGGCCCAGGGGAAGGGGCACAGATACGCAGTATTTT
-	TRBV28	TRBD2	TRBJ2-3	CAGSSGASTDTQYF	TGTGCCGGCTCTAGCGGGGCTAGCACAGATACGCAGTATTTT
-	TRBV2	-	TRBJ2-1	CASSGFSYEQFF	TGTGCCAGCAGTGGTTTTAGTTATGAGCAGTTCTTC
-	TRBV11-2	TRBD1	TRBJ1-1	CASSPRGGNTEAFF	TGTGCCAGCAGCCCCAGGGGGGGCAACACTGAAGCTTTCTTT
-	TRBV7-3	TRBD2	TRBJ2-1	CASSLTPGTNYNEQFF	TGTGCCAGCAGCTTAACCCCCGGGACTAACTACAATGAGCAGTTCTTC
few	TRBV18	-	TRBJ1-4	CASSPGKATNEKLFF	TGTGCCAGCTCACCAGGAAAGGCAACTAATGAAAAACTGTTTTTT
many	TRBV30	TRBD2	TRBJ2-5	CAWVTGLAGEETQYF	TGTGCCTGGGTTACGGGACTAGCGGGAGAAGAGACCCAGTACTTC
-	TRBV25-1	-	TRBJ2-3	CASSETGGGTDTQYF	TGTGCCAGCAGTGAAACTGGAGGTGGCACAGATACGCAGTATTTT
many	TRBV4-1	TRBD2	TRBJ2-5	CASRSQTSGQETQYF	TGCGCCAGCAGATCACAAACTAGCGGGCAAGAGACCCAGTACTTC
once	TRBV27	-	TRBJ1-2	CASRVISGGGGYTF	TGTGCCAGCAGGGTCATCTCTGGGGGCGGTGGCTACACCTTC
-	TRBV7-3	-	TRBJ2-3	CASSLKTSDTQYF	TGTGCCAGCAGCTTAAAAACGTCAGATACGCAGTATTTT
-	TRBV18	-	TRBJ2-1	CASSPGLAKQFF	TGTGCCAGCTCACCCGGTCTAGCAAAGCAGTTCTTC
few	TRBV5-1	TRBD2	TRBJ2-3	CASSFKLAGGADTQYF	TGCGCCAGCAGCTTTAAGCTAGCGGGAGGCGCAGATACGCAGTATTTT
-	TRBV10-3	-	TRBJ2-5	CAISDRKETQYF	TGTGCCATCAGCGACAGGAAAGAGACCCAGTACTTC
-	TRBV5-1	-	TRBJ2-7	CASSLGQVSYEQYF	TGCGCCAGCAGCTTGGGGCAGGTCTCCTACGAGCAGTACTTC
-	TRBV30	-	TRBJ2-1	CAWNLYNEQFF	TGTGCCTGGAACTTATACAATGAGCAGTTCTTC
-	TRBV6-4	-	TRBJ2-1	CASSPSDSAGDEQFF	TGTGCCAGCAGTCCCTCCGACTCGGCTGGGGATGAGCAGTTCTTC
-	TRBV5-6	-	TRBJ1-2	CASSLRGSGYTF	TGTGCCAGCAGCTTGAGGGGCAGTGGCTACACCTTC
-	TRBV5-1	-	TRBJ1-2	CASSSWDPRNYGYTF	TGCGCCAGCAGCTCCTGGGACCCTAGGAACTATGGCTACACCTTC
-	TRBV5-8	TRBD2	TRBJ2-1	CASSFGTSVYNEQFF	TGTGCCAGCAGCTTTGGGACTAGCGTATACAATGAGCAGTTCTTC
-	TRBV29-1	TRBD2	TRBJ2-1	CSVWFGAAGDEQFF	TGCAGCGTCTGGTTCGGAGCGGCGGGAGATGAGCAGTTCTTC
few	TRBV27	TRBD2	TRBJ2-7	CTSSGTSGNYEQYF	TGTACCAGCAGTGGGACTAGCGGGAACTACGAGCAGTACTTC
few	TRBV6-4	TRBD2	TRBJ2-3	CASSGGRAADTQYF	TGTGCCAGCAGTGGCGGGAGGGCCGCAGATACGCAGTATTTT
-	TRBV4-1	-	TRBJ1-3	CASSQKDRTLSGNTIYF	TGCGCCAGCAGCCAAAAAGACAGGACGCTCTCTGGAAACACCATATATTTT
-	TRBV5-1	TRBD1	TRBJ1-4	CASSLLARGNEKLFF	TGCGCCAGCAGCTTGTTGGCCAGGGGGAATGAAAAACTGTTTTTT
many	TRBV7-9	-	TRBJ2-2	CASSLRGYTGELFF	TGTGCCAGCAGCTTGAGGGGTTACACCGGGGAGCTGTTTTTT
-	TRBV28	-	TRBJ2-3	CASSRPPDTQYF	TGTGCCAGCAGTCGGCCACCAGATACGCAGTATTTT
-	TRBV7-2	-	TRBJ2-7	CASSPGGRLTWEQYF	TGTGCCAGCAGCCCAGGGGGGCGACTGACGTGGGAGCAGTACTTC
-	TRBV4-1	-	TRBJ2-7	CASSQDFGAPVGYEQYF	TGCGCCAGCAGCCAAGATTTTGGCGCTCCCGTCGGGTACGAGCAGTACTTC
-	TRBV6-4	TRBD1	TRBJ1-5	CASRKKQGRYSNQPQHF	TGTGCCAGCAGAAAAAAACAGGGGAGATATAGCAATCAGCCCCAGCATTTT
-	TRBV19	-	TRBJ2-5	CASSIDRGETQYF	TGTGCCAGTAGTATAGATAGGGGTGAGACCCAGTACTTC